Listed below are T cell receptor beta chains from one sample, sequenced in a study of shared clonotypes between healthy human individuals. Assay: immunoSEQ multiplex PCR; the TCRdb copy retains only in-frame clones and omits some. The sample lists approximately 1.5 million clones, 95% to 99% occurring once. Sequencing was done on a sample of naive CD4+ T cells sorted from blood. All receptors derive from a man aged 30-40 years in good health. CDR3s leave out the opening cysteine and the closing phenylalanine or tryptophan. Only part of the rows carry a size: once, few, many, or a class if the clone is expanded.

clone size	J gene	CDR3 length	V gene	CDR3 protein
NA	TRBJ1-5	10	TRBV27	ASSQTGGPQH
NA	TRBJ2-1	12	TRBV28	ASSLWAVEGGEF
NA	TRBJ2-7	10	TRBV7-2	ASSIGTYEQY
NA	TRBJ2-1	11	TRBV6-5	ASTSGRGNEQF
once	TRBJ2-1	10	TRBV9	ASSRPGTSQF
once	TRBJ2-7	12	TRBV10-3	AISEKGLPYEQY
NA	TRBJ1-3	13	TRBV10-3	AIRRDSSSGNTIY
NA	TRBJ1-3	13	TRBV6-1	ASSEEVLTGNTIY
NA	TRBJ2-7	10	TRBV23-1	ASSRRRGEQY
NA	TRBJ2-5	10	TRBV5-1	ASIGLQETQY
once	TRBJ2-7	13	TRBV5-1	ASSLALGSVNEQY
once	TRBJ1-5	13	TRBV28	ASSPDRGRNQPQH
NA	TRBJ2-3	12	TRBV7-9	ASSLEGLTDTQY
NA	TRBJ2-5	13	TRBV5-1	ASSLGAVSVETQY
NA	TRBJ1-4	14	TRBV6-5	ASSSSLARDNEKLF
NA	TRBJ1-5	13	TRBV19	ASSIRQVGDQPQH
NA	TRBJ2-2	11	TRBV11-3	ASSSSLTGELF
NA	TRBJ1-5	13	TRBV19	ASSYTDRSNQPQH
NA	TRBJ1-1	11	TRBV7-9	ASSTGPNTEAF
NA	TRBJ1-4	12	TRBV6-5	ASSYRGLGEKLF
NA	TRBJ2-7	13	TRBV7-9	ASSLASSGTYEQY
NA	TRBJ2-7	15	TRBV15	ATSRDPGQGPPYEQY
NA	TRBJ1-2	12	TRBV2	ASSEGPGGYGYT
NA	TRBJ1-5	14	TRBV19	ASSIVRVISNQPQH
NA	TRBJ2-3	16	TRBV5-6	ASSRGQEGEYTTDTQY
NA	TRBJ2-5	12	TRBV7-6	ASSLMGGLETQY
NA	TRBJ1-5	14	TRBV15	ATSPGTGAYHQPQH
NA	TRBJ2-1	8	TRBV20-1	SAQYNEQF
NA	TRBJ2-3	18	TRBV6-4	ASSDSPLAGGPSSMKPQY
NA	TRBJ2-2	13	TRBV5-4	ASSKESNLPGELF
NA	TRBJ2-3	10	TRBV5-3	ARSFGSDTQY
NA	TRBJ2-7	13	TRBV11-3	ASSASQGAMDEQY
NA	TRBJ2-7	10	TRBV28	ASSPPVYEQY
NA	TRBJ1-2	13	TRBV29-1	SVAGTGGRWGGYT
NA	TRBJ2-5	14	TRBV7-9	ASSSTRETRGETQY
NA	TRBJ2-5	11	TRBV11-2	ASRTRATSAQY
NA	TRBJ2-3	12	TRBV5-1	ASSLGHHTDTQY
NA	TRBJ2-7	13	TRBV4-2	ASSQGPGAVYEQY
NA	TRBJ2-7	12	TRBV2	ASSRDYSSYEQY
NA	TRBJ2-5	13	TRBV9	ASSVLPGGQETQY
few	TRBJ1-2	11	TRBV6-6	ASSYEGNYGYT
NA	TRBJ2-7	11	TRBV19	ASSIWGNNEQY
NA	TRBJ2-7	12	TRBV4-1	ASSQGLAGYEQY
NA	TRBJ2-1	13	TRBV7-9	ASSLGLAGVLEQF
NA	TRBJ2-2	12	TRBV6-5	ASSVLEAGGELF
NA	TRBJ1-2	12	TRBV4-1	ASSQMTGEYGYT
NA	TRBJ2-7	14	TRBV5-1	ASSLALAGDMYEQY
NA	TRBJ1-1	14	TRBV4-1	ASSQVFLGENTEAF